Sequencing of this T cell receptor (beta chain) was carried out in a study of regulatory T cells in long-lasting Graves disease. About the study: By definition, persistent Graves' disease involved antithyroid drugs for over 5 years alongside positive TSH receptor antibodies.

Time point of the sample: persistent/refractory GD, antithyroid drugs over 5 years with positive TRAb. The TCR library used RNA extracted from PBMCs. Investigators prepared the TCR beta libraries by applying iRepertoire HTBI primers and Arm-PCR of CDR3 regions. TCRdb fed the multiplex PCR reads into MiXCR, producing one record per CDR3 protein. This table holds about 470,000 distinct CDR3 sequences, around a fifth found once. Trimming cost V 7 bases and J 4 bases, with 16 bases left between them. The CDR3 extends over 14 amino acids. This clonotype showed up many times. The sequencing here drew on peripheral blood mononuclear cells (PBMCs), taken when the disease was refractory, from a patient treated with antithyroid drugs. The rearrangement uses TRBV12-3 or TRBV12-4 and TRBJ1-2; perhaps TRBD1 as D (5 bases). The receptor was derived from a female donor with Graves disease. The CDR3: CASNLGTTPYGYTF. DNA of the CDR3: TGTGCCAGCAACCTAGGGACTACCCCCTATGGCTACACCTTC.